These T cell receptor beta chains were read from a single sample in a study of blood T cell repertoires in COVID-19. Assay used: immunoSEQ multiplex PCR; TCRdb lists only in-frame clones, some missing. The sample shows some 100,000 clones, less than 85% of them seen only once. The sequenced sample was peripheral blood. All receptors come from a human donor in a cohort sampled during active or convalescent COVID-19. Both conserved end residues are part of each CDR3. The D gene is left open where the match is weak. Size tells how often a clone was seen (once, few, many) or the class of an expanded clone, and some rows leave it out.

cdr3_length: 17; d_call: .; clone_size: .; v_call: TRBV6-2/TRBV6-3; j_call: TRBJ2-1; cdr3_aa: CASSLLGGPESHNEQFF; cdr3_nt: TGTGCCAGCAGCCTCTTGGGAGGCCCAGAATCCCACAATGAGCAGTTCTTC
cdr3_length: 12; d_call: TRBD1; clone_size: .; v_call: TRBV7-3; j_call: TRBJ2-7; cdr3_aa: CASSLAGQVQYF; cdr3_nt: TGTGCCAGCAGCTTAGCGGGACAGGTGCAGTACTTC
cdr3_length: 16; d_call: TRBD2; clone_size: .; v_call: TRBV4-1; j_call: TRBJ2-5; cdr3_aa: CASSHSATSGQGAQYF; cdr3_nt: TGCGCCAGCAGCCATTCCGCGACTAGCGGCCAAGGGGCCCAGTACTTC
cdr3_length: 12; d_call: .; clone_size: .; v_call: TRBV19; j_call: TRBJ2-5; cdr3_aa: CASSVQGGTQYF; cdr3_nt: TGTGCCAGTAGTGTCCAAGGGGGGACCCAGTACTTC
cdr3_length: 14; d_call: TRBD1; clone_size: once; v_call: TRBV6-5; j_call: TRBJ2-5; cdr3_aa: CASRTDRGQETQYF; cdr3_nt: TGTGCCAGCAGAACGGACAGGGGGCAAGAGACCCAGTACTTC
cdr3_length: 18; d_call: .; clone_size: few; v_call: TRBV4-1; j_call: TRBJ1-5; cdr3_aa: CASSQVSDRSAYNQPQHF; cdr3_nt: TGCGCCAGCAGCCAAGTGTCTGACCGAAGCGCCTACAATCAGCCCCAGCATTTT
cdr3_length: 16; d_call: TRBD2; clone_size: .; v_call: TRBV7-8; j_call: TRBJ2-1; cdr3_aa: CASSLARTSGSHEQFF; cdr3_nt: TGTGCCAGCAGCTTAGCGAGGACTAGCGGGAGTCATGAGCAGTTCTTC
cdr3_length: 16; d_call: TRBD2; clone_size: few; v_call: TRBV11-2; j_call: TRBJ2-1; cdr3_aa: CASSLGGGRARGEQFF; cdr3_nt: TGTGCCAGCAGCTTAGGAGGCGGGAGGGCCCGGGGTGAGCAGTTCTTC
cdr3_length: 15; d_call: .; clone_size: .; v_call: TRBV4-3; j_call: TRBJ1-6; cdr3_aa: CASSQGWRPDRPLHF; cdr3_nt: TGCGCCAGCAGCCAAGGTTGGCGGCCAGATCGCCCCCTCCACTTT
cdr3_length: 15; d_call: .; clone_size: once; v_call: TRBV5-4; j_call: TRBJ2-7; cdr3_aa: CASSPSGDGFYEQYF; cdr3_nt: TGTGCCAGCAGCCCAAGCGGAGATGGGTTTTACGAGCAGTACTTC
cdr3_length: 15; d_call: .; clone_size: .; v_call: TRBV3-1/TRBV3-2; j_call: TRBJ1-6; cdr3_aa: CASLPPGKANSPLHF; cdr3_nt: TGTGCCAGTTTACCCCCAGGGAAAGCTAATTCACCCCTCCACTTT
cdr3_length: 19; d_call: TRBD2; clone_size: .; v_call: TRBV4-3; j_call: TRBJ2-4; cdr3_aa: CASSQDPAGGAGAKNIQYF; cdr3_nt: TGCGCCAGCAGCCAAGATCCAGCGGGGGGAGCAGGGGCCAAAAACATTCAGTACTTC
cdr3_length: 12; d_call: .; clone_size: .; v_call: TRBV7-9; j_call: TRBJ1-2; cdr3_aa: CASSTGNYGYTF; cdr3_nt: TGTGCCAGCAGCACAGGGAATTATGGCTACACCTTC
cdr3_length: 16; d_call: TRBD2; clone_size: .; v_call: TRBV6-2/TRBV6-3; j_call: TRBJ2-1; cdr3_aa: CASSDPALAGAIEQFF; cdr3_nt: TGTGCCAGCAGTGACCCCGCACTAGCGGGAGCGATTGAGCAGTTCTTC
cdr3_length: 15; d_call: TRBD2; clone_size: .; v_call: TRBV7-2; j_call: TRBJ2-1; cdr3_aa: CASSLSSGRGDEQFF; cdr3_nt: TGTGCCAGCAGCTTATCTAGCGGTAGGGGAGATGAGCAGTTCTTC
cdr3_length: 15; d_call: TRBD2; clone_size: .; v_call: TRBV7-9; j_call: TRBJ2-3; cdr3_aa: CASSHRLAGTDTQYF; cdr3_nt: TGTGCCAGCAGCCACAGACTAGCGGGCACAGATACGCAGTATTTT
cdr3_length: 15; d_call: TRBD2; clone_size: .; v_call: TRBV5-4; j_call: TRBJ2-1; cdr3_aa: CASSSGLAGNNEQFF; cdr3_nt: TGTGCCAGCAGCTCGGGACTAGCGGGAAACAATGAGCAGTTCTTC
cdr3_length: 16; d_call: TRBD1; clone_size: once; v_call: TRBV27; j_call: TRBJ1-2; cdr3_aa: CASSPLGTGGAYGYTF; cdr3_nt: TGTGCCAGCAGTCCTTTGGGGACAGGGGGCGCATATGGCTACACCTTC
cdr3_length: 13; d_call: TRBD1; clone_size: .; v_call: TRBV5-1; j_call: TRBJ1-1; cdr3_aa: CASSRGINTEAFF; cdr3_nt: TGCGCTAGCAGCAGGGGGATTAACACTGAAGCTTTCTTT
cdr3_length: 15; d_call: .; clone_size: .; v_call: TRBV28; j_call: TRBJ2-5; cdr3_aa: CASSLWHRVDGAQYF; cdr3_nt: TGTGCCAGCAGTTTGTGGCACAGGGTGGATGGGGCCCAGTACTTC
cdr3_length: 15; d_call: .; clone_size: .; v_call: TRBV24-1; j_call: TRBJ2-1; cdr3_aa: CATSDLWAPYNEQFF; cdr3_nt: TGTGCCACCAGTGATTTGTGGGCGCCCTACAATGAGCAGTTCTTC
cdr3_length: 14; d_call: .; clone_size: .; v_call: TRBV19; j_call: TRBJ1-5; cdr3_aa: CASSIRTSGQPQHF; cdr3_nt: TGTGCCAGTAGTATCCGGACAAGTGGTCAGCCCCAGCATTTT
cdr3_length: 11; d_call: .; clone_size: many; v_call: TRBV5-4; j_call: TRBJ2-1; cdr3_aa: CASSLTDEQFF; cdr3_nt: TGTGCCAGCAGCTTGACAGATGAGCAGTTCTTC
cdr3_length: 14; d_call: .; clone_size: .; v_call: TRBV6-5; j_call: TRBJ1-2; cdr3_aa: CASSYSTISGGYTF; cdr3_nt: TGTGCCAGCAGTTACTCGACCATCTCGGGGGGCTACACCTTC
cdr3_length: 12; d_call: .; clone_size: .; v_call: TRBV7-8; j_call: TRBJ1-2; cdr3_aa: CASSPGIYGYTF; cdr3_nt: TGTGCCAGCAGCCCCGGGATCTATGGCTACACCTTC
cdr3_length: 15; d_call: .; clone_size: .; v_call: TRBV5-1; j_call: TRBJ2-5; cdr3_aa: CASSLDGGLQETQYF; cdr3_nt: TGCGCCAGCAGCTTGGACGGGGGGCTCCAAGAGACCCAGTACTTC
cdr3_length: 15; d_call: .; clone_size: .; v_call: TRBV2; j_call: TRBJ2-7; cdr3_aa: CASGPLGPWTYEQYF; cdr3_nt: TGTGCCAGCGGCCCACTGGGGCCTTGGACCTACGAGCAGTACTTC
cdr3_length: 14; d_call: .; clone_size: .; v_call: TRBV5-1; j_call: TRBJ1-2; cdr3_aa: CASSVSGQNYGYTF; cdr3_nt: TGCGCCAGCAGCGTCTCGGGACAAAACTATGGCTACACCTTC
cdr3_length: 17; d_call: TRBD2; clone_size: .; v_call: TRBV7-2; j_call: TRBJ2-5; cdr3_aa: CASTSLSWAGAQETQYF; cdr3_nt: TGTGCCAGCACCTCTTTATCATGGGCGGGAGCGCAAGAGACCCAGTACTTC
cdr3_length: 16; d_call: TRBD2; clone_size: .; v_call: TRBV15; j_call: TRBJ2-5; cdr3_aa: CATSRDRTGGEETQYF; cdr3_nt: TGTGCCACCAGCAGAGATCGGACGGGAGGTGAGGAGACCCAGTACTTC
cdr3_length: 15; d_call: TRBD1; clone_size: .; v_call: TRBV5-4; j_call: TRBJ1-6; cdr3_aa: CASSPGQDYNSPLHF; cdr3_nt: TGTGCCAGCAGCCCCGGACAGGACTATAATTCACCCCTCCACTTT
cdr3_length: 14; d_call: TRBD1; clone_size: .; v_call: TRBV5-6; j_call: TRBJ1-2; cdr3_aa: CASSPGQIHYGYTF; cdr3_nt: TGTGCCAGCAGCCCGGGACAGATCCACTATGGCTACACCTTC
cdr3_length: 14; d_call: .; clone_size: .; v_call: TRBV10-3; j_call: TRBJ1-2; cdr3_aa: CAINEGSGGYGYTF; cdr3_nt: TGTGCCATCAATGAAGGCTCCGGGGGCTATGGCTACACCTTC
cdr3_length: 15; d_call: .; clone_size: once; v_call: TRBV4-3; j_call: TRBJ2-7; cdr3_aa: CASSQDPAGSYEQYF; cdr3_nt: TGCGCCAGCAGCCAAGACCCAGCAGGGTCCTACGAGCAGTACTTC
cdr3_length: 15; d_call: .; clone_size: .; v_call: TRBV28; j_call: TRBJ2-7; cdr3_aa: CASTPLGAYSGEQYF; cdr3_nt: TGTGCCAGCACCCCTCTAGGGGCTTACTCTGGCGAGCAGTACTTC
cdr3_length: 15; d_call: .; clone_size: .; v_call: TRBV6-1; j_call: TRBJ2-7; cdr3_aa: CASSDIRTGTREQYF; cdr3_nt: TGTGCCAGCAGTGACATCCGGACCGGGACTCGTGAGCAGTACTTC
cdr3_length: 16; d_call: TRBD2; clone_size: .; v_call: TRBV9; j_call: TRBJ2-7; cdr3_aa: CASSLGTSGGLYEQYF; cdr3_nt: TGTGCCAGCAGCCTTGGGACTAGCGGGGGCCTCTACGAGCAGTACTTC
cdr3_length: 15; d_call: .; clone_size: .; v_call: TRBV9; j_call: TRBJ1-2; cdr3_aa: CASSDDADSSYGYTF; cdr3_nt: TGTGCCAGCAGCGACGATGCGGACAGTTCATATGGCTACACCTTC
cdr3_length: 14; d_call: .; clone_size: .; v_call: TRBV13; j_call: TRBJ2-5; cdr3_aa: CASSWGGPGETQYF; cdr3_nt: TGTGCCAGCAGCTGGGGGGGGCCGGGAGAGACCCAGTACTTC
cdr3_length: 16; d_call: TRBD2; clone_size: once; v_call: TRBV7-3; j_call: TRBJ2-1; cdr3_aa: CASSLGGVAGDNEQFF; cdr3_nt: TGTGCCAGCAGCTTAGGGGGCGTAGCGGGAGACAATGAGCAGTTCTTC
cdr3_length: 15; d_call: .; clone_size: .; v_call: TRBV5-1; j_call: TRBJ2-1; cdr3_aa: CASSLSGGSYNEQFF; cdr3_nt: TGCGCCAGCAGCTTGTCCGGGGGCTCCTACAATGAGCAGTTCTTC
cdr3_length: 15; d_call: .; clone_size: .; v_call: TRBV6-2/TRBV6-3; j_call: TRBJ2-7; cdr3_aa: CASSYKENSWYEQYF; cdr3_nt: TGTGCCAGCAGTTACAAAGAGAATAGCTGGTACGAGCAGTACTTC
cdr3_length: 16; d_call: .; clone_size: .; v_call: TRBV7-2; j_call: TRBJ2-7; cdr3_aa: CASSLRGISRTYEQYF; cdr3_nt: TGTGCCAGCAGCTTAAGGGGGATATCGCGGACCTACGAGCAGTACTTC